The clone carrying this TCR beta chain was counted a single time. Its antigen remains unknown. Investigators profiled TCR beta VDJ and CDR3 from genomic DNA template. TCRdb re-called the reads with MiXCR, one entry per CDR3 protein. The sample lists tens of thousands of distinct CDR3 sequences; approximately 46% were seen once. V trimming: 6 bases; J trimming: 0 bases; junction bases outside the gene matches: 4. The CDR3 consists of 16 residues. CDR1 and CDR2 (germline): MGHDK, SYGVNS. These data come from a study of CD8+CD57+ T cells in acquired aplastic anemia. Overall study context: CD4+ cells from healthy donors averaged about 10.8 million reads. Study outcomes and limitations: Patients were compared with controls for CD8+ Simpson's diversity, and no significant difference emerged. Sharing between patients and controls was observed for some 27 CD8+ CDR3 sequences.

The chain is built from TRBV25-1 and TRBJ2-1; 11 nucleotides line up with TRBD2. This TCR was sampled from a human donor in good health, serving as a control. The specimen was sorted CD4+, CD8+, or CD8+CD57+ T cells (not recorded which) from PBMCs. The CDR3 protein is CASSFSGGGSYNEQFF. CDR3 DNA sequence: TGTGCCAGCAGCTTTAGCGGGGGGGGCTCCTACAATGAGCAGTTCTTC.